This T cell receptor (beta chain) was identified during a study of PD-L1 blockade in urothelial cancer. For the study at large: Males with bladder-origin urothelial cancer made up about 85% of the roughly 29 patients. Study-level findings and limits: Below-median pretreatment blood TCR clonality was a predictor of better survival.

Regarding this clone: Its specificity is not known.

Time point noted: pretreatment peripheral blood. CDR3 length: 14 amino acids. The V gene lost 3 bases and the J gene lost 2 bases, with 10 bases spanning the gap. The germline CDR1 and CDR2 sequences are LGHNA and YNFKEQ. Every PCR was spiked with synthetic TCR analog templates. Method: immunoSEQ multiplex PCR; TCRdb's copy keeps in-frame clones and lacks some. The repertoire includes about 52,000 clones, approximately 77% of them detected once, and approximately 3.7% sits in the top ten. This sequence joins TRBV4-2 and TRBJ1-2; D is unclear. The receptor was derived from a man in his 70s with urothelial cancer. Sequencing was performed on PBMCs, taken around atezolizumab (anti-PD-L1) treatment. The CDR3: CASSHTWENYGYTF. In nucleotides, the CDR3 is TGTGCCAGCAGCCATACCTGGGAGAACTATGGCTACACCTTC.